This TCR beta chain was recovered during a study of shared clonotypes between healthy human individuals. The assay was immunoSEQ multiplex PCR, and TCRdb's table has in-frame clones only and misses some. The sample yields around 580,000 clones, roughly 98% seen once. This CDR3 region has 15 residues. Germline V gene lookup returns CDR1 SGHAT and CDR2 FQNNGV. The trim removed 1 base at V and 9 bases at J, leaving 9 bases unmatched. Findings and caveats of the study: Estimated richness values were generally larger in naive subsets than in memory subsets.

In the naive CD8 group, cells lacked CD45RO and were positively selected for CCR7, so terminally differentiated effector memory CD45RA+ cells were left out. As regards this clone: Its target is not known.

The V gene is TRBV11-2, the J gene TRBJ1-3; 7 bases match TRBD1. Material: naive CD8+ T cells sorted from blood. The receptor was derived from a man aged 30 to 45 in good health. DNA for the CDR3: TGTGCCAGCAGCTTAGGTTCCGGACAGGTTAGCACCATATATTTT. Translated, it gives CASSLGSGQVSTIYF.